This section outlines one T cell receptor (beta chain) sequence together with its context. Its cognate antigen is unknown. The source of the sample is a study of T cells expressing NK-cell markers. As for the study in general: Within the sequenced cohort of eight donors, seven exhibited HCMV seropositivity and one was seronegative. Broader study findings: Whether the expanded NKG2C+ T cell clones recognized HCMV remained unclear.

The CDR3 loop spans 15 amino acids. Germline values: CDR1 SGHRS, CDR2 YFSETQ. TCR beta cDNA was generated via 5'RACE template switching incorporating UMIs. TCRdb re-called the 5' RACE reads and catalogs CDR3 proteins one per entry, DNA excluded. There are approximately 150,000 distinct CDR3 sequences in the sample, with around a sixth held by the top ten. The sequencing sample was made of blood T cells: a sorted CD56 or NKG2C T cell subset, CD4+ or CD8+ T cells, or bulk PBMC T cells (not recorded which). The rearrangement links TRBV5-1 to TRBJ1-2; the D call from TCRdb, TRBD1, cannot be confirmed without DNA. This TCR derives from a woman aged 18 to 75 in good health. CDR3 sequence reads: CASSLAQTGGAGYTF.